These 18 T cell receptor beta chains originate from one sample sequenced in a study of blood T cell repertoires in COVID-19. TCRdb keeps only in-frame clones here, not all; method: immunoSEQ multiplex PCR. Counted here are a few hundred thousand clones, 85% occurring once; the ten biggest clones make up around 4.2%. Specimen: peripheral blood. The origin of the receptors is a woman aged 45-59 years with active or convalescent COVID-19.

The rearrangement links TRBV30 to TRBJ2-7; D possibly corresponds to TRBD1 (5 bases). CDR1 GTSNPN and CDR2 SVGIG come from the germline V gene (reference sequence). The V and J ends lost 2 bases and 3 bases respectively, with 11 bases between them. This CDR3 is 13 amino acids long. The CDR3 protein is CAWSPDSDYEQYF. The CDR3 DNA follows: TGTGCCTGGAGTCCCGACAGTGACTACGAGCAGTACTTC. Based on the CDR3 plus reference TRBV30 and TRBJ2-7, the full variable domain is SQTIHQWPATLVQPVGSPLSLECTVEGTSNPNLYWYRQAAGRGLQLLFYSVGIGQISSEVPQNLSASRPQDRQFILSSKKLLLSDSGFYLCAWSPDSDYEQYFGPGTRLTVT.

The chain employs TRBV5-4 and TRBJ1-1; D remains unclear. The CDR3 sequence is 15 residues long. Germline-derived CDR1 and CDR2 are SGHNT and YYREEE (reference sequence). Trimming pared 0 bases from V and 3 bases from J, leaving 12 bases between. CDR3: CASSLDQAAYTEAFF. CDR3 bases: TGTGCCAGCAGCTTGGACCAGGCAGCCTACACTGAAGCTTTCTTT.

This rearrangement joins TRBV10-3 to TRBJ2-4; 13 nucleotides align to TRBD2. Germline V gene lookup returns CDR1 ENHRY and CDR2 SYGVKD. There are 16 residues in the CDR3. V was clipped by 8 bases and J by 6 bases; unmatched bases: 10. CDR3 bases: TGTGCCATCGGGGCAGGACTAGCGGGAGACCCAAACATTCAGTACTTC. Protein: CAIGAGLAGDPNIQYF.

This clone has just one count. V and J are TRBV5-1 and TRBJ1-3, with D possibly TRBD1 on 6 matching bases. The V end was cut by 0 bases, the J end by 0 bases, with 19 bases between. The CDR3 has 19 amino acids. The V gene's germline CDR1 is SGHRS and CDR2 YFSETQ. CDR3 DNA: TGCGCCAGCAGCTTGGAACCGGCGGCAGGGGCCGTCTCTGGAAACACCATATATTTT. This sequence encodes CASSLEPAAGAVSGNTIYF.

The CDR3 loop reads CASSLDLPDNEQFF. CDR3 in DNA: TGCGCCAGCAGCTTGGACCTACCTGACAATGAGCAGTTCTTC. The chain carries TRBV5-1 and TRBJ2-1; D remains unclear. Germline CDR1 and CDR2: SGHRS and YFSETQ. The V gene lost 0 bases and the J gene lost 5 bases, with 9 bases spanning the gap. This CDR3 comprises 14 residues.

This sequence joins TRBV19 and TRBJ1-2; no firm D call. V was cut by 4 bases and J by 2 bases, with 8 bases left in between. Per the germline V gene, CDR1 is LNHDA and CDR2 is SQIVND (reference sequence). The CDR3 is made up of 13 amino acids. CDR3 bases: TGTGCCAGTAGTACCCCTAAAAACTATGGCTACACCTTC. Translated, it gives CASSTPKNYGYTF.

The genes are TRBV2 and TRBJ2-5, with D possibly being TRBD2 (6 bases). Germline CDR1 SNHLY, CDR2 FYNNEI. This CDR3 spans 14 amino acids. The V gene lost 6 bases and the J gene lost 5 bases, with 16 bases spanning the gap. The CDR3 protein is CASRALAERETQYF. CDR3 sequence (DNA): TGTGCCAGCAGGGCCTTAGCGGAGAGGGAGACCCAGTACTTC.

V gene TRBV25-1 combines with J gene TRBJ1-1; 7 bases fit TRBD1. CDR1 MGHDK and CDR2 SYGVNS come from the germline V gene. The V gene end was trimmed by 4 bases and the J gene end by 1 base; junction bases not matched to a gene: 3. CDR3 size: 14 residues. This chain's CDR3 is CASSAYRGNTEAFF. For the CDR3, the DNA is TGTGCCAGCAGTGCCTACAGGGGGAACACTGAAGCTTTCTTT.

A few counts support this clone. The V and J genes are TRBV7-9 and TRBJ1-1; no reliable D call. The V end lost 4 bases, the J end lost 0 bases, and 6 bases lay between the germline ends. This CDR3 region has 13 residues. CDR1 is SEHNR and CDR2 is FQNEAQ in the germline V gene (reference sequence). The CDR3 reads CASSSYMNTEAFF. The CDR3 region has the DNA TGTGCCAGCAGCTCTTACATGAACACTGAAGCTTTCTTT.

The gene calls are TRBV30 and TRBJ1-4; D remains unclear. V lost 8 bases, J lost 0 bases, and 7 bases lay in between. CDR3 length: 12 amino acids. Germline lookup yields CDR1 GTSNPN and CDR2 SVGIG (reference sequence). For the CDR3, the DNA is TGTGCCCTAAAACCAACTAATGAAAAACTGTTTTTT. Translation gives CALKPTNEKLFF. Together with reference TRBV30 and TRBJ1-4, the CDR3 gives the full variable domain: SQTIHQWPATLVQPVGSPLSLECTVEGTSNPNLYWYRQAAGRGLQLLFYSVGIGQISSEVPQNLSASRPQDRQFILSSKKLLLSDSGFYLCALKPTNEKLFFGSGTQLSVL.

This clone was recorded once. The chain carries TRBV29-1 and TRBJ2-7; possible D gene TRBD2, 5 bases. Germline V gene lookup returns CDR1 SQVTM and CDR2 ANQGSEA. The CDR3 consists of 13 residues. V lost 5 bases to trimming and J lost 7 bases, with 18 bases between them. DNA for the CDR3: TGCAGCGTTTACCCTGAGGGTGTGAGAGAGCAGTACTTC. Translated, it gives CSVYPEGVREQYF.

J is TRBJ2-1 and V is TRBV24-1, with TRBD2 identical over 13 bases. Germline V lookup: CDR1 KGHDR, CDR2 SFDVKD. CDR3 length: 14 residues. The V gene end was trimmed by 5 bases and the J gene end by 10 bases; junction bases not matched to a gene: 4. The CDR3 sequence is CATSVRTSGREQFF. The CDR3 DNA is TGTGCCACCAGTGTTAGGACTAGCGGGAGAGAGCAGTTCTTC.

The chain uses TRBV5-1 and TRBJ1-1; 9 bases are shared with TRBD1. Germline CDR1 and CDR2: SGHRS and YFSETQ. The J segment lost 0 bases and the V segment lost 4 bases, leaving 7 bases of the junction unmatched. The CDR3 has 16 residues. DNA of the CDR3: TGCGCCAGCAGCGCGGGGACAGGGATTGTGAACACTGAAGCTTTCTTT. The encoded protein is CASSAGTGIVNTEAFF.

V usage is TRBV15 and J usage is TRBJ2-7; 7 nucleotides align to TRBD1. There are 16 residues in the CDR3. The ends lost 1 base at V and 3 bases at J; junction bases unmatched: 9. Germline CDR1 and CDR2: LNHNV and YYDKDF (reference sequence). The CDR3 reads CATSRGGQVMGYEQYF. The DNA for the CDR3 is TGTGCCACCAGCAGAGGCGGACAGGTCATGGGCTACGAGCAGTACTTC.

The chain uses TRBV19 and TRBJ1-6; D unclear. CDR3 length: 15 amino acids. Germline values: CDR1 LNHDA, CDR2 SQIVND (reference sequence). V lost 4 bases to trimming and J lost 0 bases, with 7 bases between them. The CDR3, as DNA: TGTGCCAGTAGTACGGGGAGCTCCTATAATTCACCCCTCCACTTT. This sequence encodes CASSTGSSYNSPLHF.

The chain links TRBV12-5 to TRBJ2-3; TRBD2 agrees at 14 bases. There are 19 residues in the CDR3. Germline V CDR1 and CDR2: LGHNT, FRNRAP. With 4 bases clipped from V and 0 bases from J, the junction kept 9 bases outside the gene matches. CDR3 protein: CASGYLSGLAGGSTDTQYF. CDR3 DNA sequence: TGTGCTAGTGGTTACCTGTCAGGACTAGCGGGAGGTAGCACAGATACGCAGTATTTT.

The chain employs TRBV19 and TRBJ1-5, with a tentative D call TRBD1 (6 bases). CDR1 LNHDA and CDR2 SQIVND come from the germline V gene (reference sequence). The length of the CDR3 is 16 residues. The V end was cut by 4 bases, the J end by 0 bases, with 13 bases between. The CDR3 protein is CASSTLGQYSNQPQHF. The CDR3 coding sequence is TGTGCCAGTAGTACCCTAGGACAGTATAGCAATCAGCCCCAGCATTTT.

The chain carries TRBV18 and TRBJ1-2, with 7 nucleotides matching TRBD1. J was trimmed by 7 bases and V by 1 base; bases with no gene match: 3. Germline CDR1 reads KGHSH; CDR2 reads LQKENI. This CDR3 is built from 13 residues. The CDR3 DNA reads TGTGCCAGCTCACCACAGGGGGCGCCTGGCTACACCTTC. Translated, it gives CASSPQGAPGYTF.